This TCR beta chain was profiled in a study of response to subunit inactivated influenza vaccine. Study-level results: With each seasonal influenza vaccination, the authors suggested, few new T cells are recruited.

The germline gives CDR1 SEHNR, CDR2 FQNEAQ (reference sequence). The V gene end was trimmed by 9 bases and the J gene end by 16 bases; junction bases not matched to a gene: 10. CDR3 length: 11 residues. Concerning this clonotype itself: Its antigen is not identified.

TCRdb reanalysed the RT-PCR reads using MiXCR and keeps one entry per CDR3 protein. The sample shows some 500,000 distinct CDR3 sequences, approximately 12% of them seen only once. Sequencing used PBMCs from blood, obtained more than 35 days after vaccination. This clonotype was obtained from a man aged 50-60 years who received an inactivated influenza vaccine. The V and J genes are TRBV7-9 and TRBJ2-1, with 9 bases that match TRBD1. The CDR3 nucleotides read TGTGCCAGTCAAACCGGGACAGGGAATTTCTTC. Protein product: CASQTGTGNFF.